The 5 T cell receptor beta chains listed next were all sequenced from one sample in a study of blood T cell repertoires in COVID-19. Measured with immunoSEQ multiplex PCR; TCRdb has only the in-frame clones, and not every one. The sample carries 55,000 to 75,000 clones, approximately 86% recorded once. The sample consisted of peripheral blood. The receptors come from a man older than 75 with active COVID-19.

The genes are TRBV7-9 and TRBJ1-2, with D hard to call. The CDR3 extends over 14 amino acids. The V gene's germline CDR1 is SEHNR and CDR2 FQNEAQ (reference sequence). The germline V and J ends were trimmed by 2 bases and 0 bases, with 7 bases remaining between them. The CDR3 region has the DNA TGTGCCAGCAGCTTAATCGGAGCTAACTATGGCTACACCTTC. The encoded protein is CASSLIGANYGYTF.

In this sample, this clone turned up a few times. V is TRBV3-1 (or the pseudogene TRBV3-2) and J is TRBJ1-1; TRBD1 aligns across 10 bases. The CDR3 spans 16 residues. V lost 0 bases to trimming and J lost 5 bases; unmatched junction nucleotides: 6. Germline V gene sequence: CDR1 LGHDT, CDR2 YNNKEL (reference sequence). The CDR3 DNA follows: TGTGCCAGCAGCCAAGATTCGGGACAGGGGTGGACTGAAGCTTTCTTT. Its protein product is CASSQDSGQGWTEAFF.

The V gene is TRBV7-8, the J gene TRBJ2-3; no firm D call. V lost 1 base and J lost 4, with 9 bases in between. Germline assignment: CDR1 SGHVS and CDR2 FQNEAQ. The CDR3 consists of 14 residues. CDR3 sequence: CASSLVVQADTQYF. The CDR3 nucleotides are TGTGCCAGCAGCTTAGTGGTCCAGGCAGATACGCAGTATTTT. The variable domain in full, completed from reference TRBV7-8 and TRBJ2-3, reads GAGVSQSPRYKVAKRGQDVALRCDPISGHVSLFWYQQALGQGPEFLTYFQNEAQLDKSGLPSDRFFAERPEGSVSTLKIQRTQQEDSAVYLCASSLVVQADTQYFGPGTRLTVL.

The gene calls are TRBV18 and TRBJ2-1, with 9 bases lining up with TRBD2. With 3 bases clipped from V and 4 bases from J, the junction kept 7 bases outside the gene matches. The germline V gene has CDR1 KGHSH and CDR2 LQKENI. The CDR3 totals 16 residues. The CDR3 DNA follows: TGTGCCAGCTCACCCCCATCTAGCGGGGCTTACAATGAGCAGTTCTTC. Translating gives CASSPPSSGAYNEQFF. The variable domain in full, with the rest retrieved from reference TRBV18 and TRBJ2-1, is NAGVMQNPRHLVRRRGQEARLRCSPMKGHSHVYWYRQLPEEGLKFMVYLQKENIIDESGMPKERFSAEFPKEGPSILRIQQVVRGDSAAYFCASSPPSSGAYNEQFFGPGTRLTVL.

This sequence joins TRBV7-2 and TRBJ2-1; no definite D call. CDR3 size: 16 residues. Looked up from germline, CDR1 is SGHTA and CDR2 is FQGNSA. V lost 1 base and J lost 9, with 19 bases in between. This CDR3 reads CASSLVRGLSRSEQFF. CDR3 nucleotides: TGTGCCAGCAGCTTAGTACGAGGCCTTAGCCGTAGTGAGCAGTTCTTC.